Listed below are T cell receptor beta chains from one sample, sequenced in a study of T cell repertoires in cytomegalovirus infection. These receptors have no known antigen. TCRdb itself ran the reads through MiXCR, one entry per CDR3 protein. This sample has under 90,000 distinct CDR3 sequences, with 40% to 50% found just once. The sequences come from CD8+ T cells from cultured PBMCs, collected from culture after CMV antigen stimulation. The receptors here all came from a human donor in good health (CMV status not recorded). Some clones in this sample may be carry-over from other donors' samples. The CDR3 runs from the conserved cysteine through the conserved F or W. The D gene is left open where the match is weak. For some rows the clone size is stated as once, few or many, or as a class when expanded; others skip it.

TGTGCCAGCAGCCCCCCCCACAGGGACCCTTTGGGCACTGAAGCTTTCTTT | CASSPPHRDPLGTEAFF | TRBJ1-1 | - | - | TRBV12-3/TRBV12-4
TGTGCCAGCAGCTCAACCCGCCCTACTAGCGGGGGGGCCAAAGCGGGTATTGAGCAGTTCTTC | CASSSTRPTSGGAKAGIEQFF | TRBJ2-1 | TRBD2 | - | TRBV7-4
TGTGCCAGCAGCCAGACCTGGGAACCTGAAGCTTTCTTT | CASSQTWEPEAFF | TRBJ1-1 | - | many | TRBV7-9
TGTGCCAGCATAGGTCGCGAGCAGTACTTC | CASIGREQYF | TRBJ2-7 | - | - | TRBV2
TGTGCCAGCAGGGACGGGAACACTGAAGCTTTCTTT | CASRDGNTEAFF | TRBJ1-1 | - | - | TRBV6-1
TGCGCCAGCAGCCGCCCCACTAGCGGCCAAGAGACCCAGTACTTC | CASSRPTSGQETQYF | TRBJ2-5 | TRBD2 | - | TRBV4-1
TGTGCCAGCAGTTTAAGGAGTAGCGGGGTAGGCAATGAGCAGTTCTTC | CASSLRSSGVGNEQFF | TRBJ2-1 | TRBD2 | few | TRBV6-5
TGTGCCAGCAGCTTAGCCGGGGGGGCTGGAGAGCAGTACTTC | CASSLAGGAGEQYF | TRBJ2-7 | TRBD2 | - | TRBV7-6
TGTGCCAGCAGCCCGGGTCCGAGCTCCTACAATGAGCAGTTCTTC | CASSPGPSSYNEQFF | TRBJ2-1 | - | - | TRBV7-2
TGTGCCACCGTGAGGAGGTTTGGTATGAACACTGAAGCTTTCTTT | CATVRRFGMNTEAFF | TRBJ1-1 | - | many | TRBV19
TGTGCCTGGAGTTTCGGGCAGGGCGGTGAGCAGTTCTTC | CAWSFGQGGEQFF | TRBJ2-1 | - | - | TRBV30
TGTGCCAGCCTATCGGACAGCGTGGGGCGGCCCCAGCATTTT | CASLSDSVGRPQHF | TRBJ1-5 | - | - | TRBV6-6
TGTGCCAGCAGCCAAAAGGGTCAGGGCGTCAACTCTGGGGCCAACGTCCTGACTTTC | CASSQKGQGVNSGANVLTF | TRBJ2-6 | - | - | TRBV4-2
TGTGCCAGCAGTTCCGGGATTCCTAATGAAAAACTGTTTTTT | CASSSGIPNEKLFF | TRBJ1-4 | - | - | TRBV12-3/TRBV12-4
TGTGCCAGCAGTTACGGGCTTAGCGACGAGCAGTACTTC | CASSYGLSDEQYF | TRBJ2-7 | - | - | TRBV6-2/TRBV6-3
TGTGCCAGCAGTATAGGACTTACAGGGGCCCCGTTAGTCCAGCCCCAGCATTTT | CASSIGLTGAPLVQPQHF | TRBJ1-5 | TRBD1 | few | TRBV12-3/TRBV12-4
TGTGCCAGCAGTTTAAGGGAACGGTTCTCCTACAATGAGCAGTTCTTC | CASSLRERFSYNEQFF | TRBJ2-1 | - | - | TRBV28
TGTGCCAGCTCACCGCGGGCTCCGACAGGGCCTGAAGCTTTCTTT | CASSPRAPTGPEAFF | TRBJ1-1 | TRBD1 | - | TRBV18
TGTGCCAGCAGCTCACCTGTGGACAACAAGAACACTGAAGCTTTCTTT | CASSSPVDNKNTEAFF | TRBJ1-1 | - | few | TRBV7-9
TGTGCCAGCAGTTTAACCGACACCTACGAGCAGTACTTC | CASSLTDTYEQYF | TRBJ2-7 | - | - | TRBV27
TGTGCCAGCAGCCACCTGACTAGCGGGAGGGAGACCCAGTACTTC | CASSHLTSGRETQYF | TRBJ2-5 | TRBD2 | - | TRBV6-6
TGTGCCAGCAGTCCCCAAGCGGGAGTCCACGAGCAGTACTTC | CASSPQAGVHEQYF | TRBJ2-7 | TRBD2 | few | TRBV28
TGTGCCAGCAGCTTGTTCGGGAGTCTCTACGAGCAGTACTTC | CASSLFGSLYEQYF | TRBJ2-7 | - | few | TRBV5-5
TGTGCCAGCATCTCGGGGCTAGCGGGCCGTGGAGATACGCAGTATTTT | CASISGLAGRGDTQYF | TRBJ2-3 | TRBD2 | - | TRBV12-3/TRBV12-4
TGTGCCAGCAGTTTATCGTGGGGTAGCGGGGAGCTGTTTTTT | CASSLSWGSGELFF | TRBJ2-2 | - | few | TRBV27
TGTGCCAGCAGCTTAGTGGAGGGGCTCCGTGATGGCTACACCTTC | CASSLVEGLRDGYTF | TRBJ1-2 | - | - | TRBV7-2
TGTGCCAGCAGCTTAAAACTCTTGAACACCGGGGAGCTGTTTTTT | CASSLKLLNTGELFF | TRBJ2-2 | - | few | TRBV7-8
TGTGCCAGCAGTTTAGCCCCAGGATCCACCTACGAGCAGTACTTC | CASSLAPGSTYEQYF | TRBJ2-7 | - | few | TRBV12-3/TRBV12-4
TGTGCCAGCAGCCCGGGACTTCTCTCCTACGAGCAGTACTTC | CASSPGLLSYEQYF | TRBJ2-7 | - | - | TRBV7-2
TGTGCCAGTAGTGCCGACAGGGACACTGAAGCTTTCTTT | CASSADRDTEAFF | TRBJ1-1 | TRBD1 | - | TRBV19
TGTGCCAGCAGCTTAAGCGGGGAGGAGACCCAGTACTTC | CASSLSGEETQYF | TRBJ2-5 | TRBD2 | many | TRBV7-9
TGTGCCAGCAGCTCGGACAGGGGGCAGTACTTC | CASSSDRGQYF | TRBJ2-5 | TRBD1 | few | TRBV7-1
TGTGCCAGCAGTTTTAAGGTGACAGGACCTTACGAGCAGTACTTC | CASSFKVTGPYEQYF | TRBJ2-7 | - | few | TRBV12-3/TRBV12-4
TGTGCCAGCAGAGCCGGGACAGGGAACACCGGGGAGCTGTTTTTT | CASRAGTGNTGELFF | TRBJ2-2 | TRBD1 | few | TRBV2
TGTGCCAGCAGTGAAGTTGGGAACACTGAAGCTTTCTTT | CASSEVGNTEAFF | TRBJ1-1 | - | many | TRBV2
TGTGCCAGCAGCCTAGAGCGACTAGCGGGAGGACACAATGAGCAGTTCTTC | CASSLERLAGGHNEQFF | TRBJ2-1 | TRBD2 | many | TRBV7-2
TGTGCCAGCAGTGGGGAGGTTGACAATGAGCAGTTCTTC | CASSGEVDNEQFF | TRBJ2-1 | - | few | TRBV27
TGTGCCAGCAGTTTCCGCGGGGGGGCCGAGGCAGATACGCAGTATTTT | CASSFRGGAEADTQYF | TRBJ2-3 | TRBD2 | - | TRBV27